Shown below are 30 T cell receptor beta chains from a single sample sequenced in a study of PD-L1 blockade in urothelial cancer. The time point denotes: peripheral blood 6 weeks after treatment start. The assay was immunoSEQ multiplex PCR, and TCRdb's table has in-frame clones only and misses some. The data contain more than 45,000 clones, around 86% of them singletons. The sample was PBMCs, taken around atezolizumab (anti-PD-L1) treatment. These receptors were obtained from a man in his fifties or sixties with urothelial cancer.

The rearrangement links TRBV19 to TRBJ1-5; D call uncertain. The ends were cut back, 5 bases at V and 5 bases at J, with 7 bases in the middle. The germline gives CDR1 LNHDA, CDR2 SQIVND (reference sequence). The CDR3 spans 12 residues. This CDR3 is CASSWEYQPQHF. CDR3 DNA: TGTGCCAGTAGTTGGGAGTATCAGCCCCAGCATTTT.

This chain links TRBV6-5 with TRBJ1-1; TRBD1 matches 7 bases. CDR3 length: 13 amino acids. Trimming removed 6 bases from V and 7 bases from J; junction bases left unmatched: 8. Germline CDR1 and CDR2: MNHEY and SVGAGI. CDR3 sequence (DNA): TGTGCCAGCAGACGTGACAGGGCCATTGAAGCTTTCTTT. It specifies CASRRDRAIEAFF.

The genes are TRBV2 and TRBJ2-2; possibly TRBD2 for D (6 bases). CDR3 length equals 13 residues. Trimming took off 6 bases at V and 9 bases at J, with 14 bases between the two ends. Germline-derived CDR1 and CDR2 are SNHLY and FYNNEI. CDR3 in amino acids: CASSPELARELFF. The CDR3 DNA reads TGTGCCAGCAGCCCCGAGCTAGCGAGGGAGCTGTTTTTT.

V usage is TRBV14 and J usage is TRBJ1-3; 7 bases align to TRBD1. The germline V gene has CDR1 SGHDN and CDR2 FVKESK. The junction had 6 bases not matched to a gene; V was cut back by 2 bases and J by 2 bases. There are 16 residues in the CDR3. This CDR3 is CASSQRGQVTGNTIYF. CDR3 nucleotide sequence: TGTGCCAGCAGCCAAAGGGGGCAGGTTACTGGAAACACCATATATTTT.

This chain links TRBV9 with TRBJ1-6; no definite D call. The germline V and J ends were trimmed by 0 bases and 8 bases, with 6 bases remaining between them. CDR3 length equals 13 residues. Germline V gene lookup returns CDR1 SGDLS and CDR2 YYNGEE. Here the CDR3 DNA reads TGTGCCAGCAGCGTAGTCGAGGATTCACCCCTCCACTTT. It codes for CASSVVEDSPLHF.

Concerning this clone itself: This sample also contains other DNA sequences that code for the same CDR3. V usage is TRBV12-5 and J usage is TRBJ1-4; TRBD1 matches 10 bases. Per germline, CDR1 LGHNT and CDR2 FRNRAP. V gave up 6 bases and J gave up 7 bases; unmatched junction bases: 2. The CDR3 runs 13 residues. CDR3 in amino acids: CASGRDRGEKLFF. Here the CDR3 DNA reads TGTGCTAGTGGCCGGGACAGGGGTGAAAAACTGTTTTTT.

The V and J genes are TRBV7-2 and TRBJ1-2, with D uncertain. This CDR3 has 13 residues. CDR1 is SGHTA and CDR2 is FQGNSA in the germline V gene. Deletions cut 5 bases from V and 5 bases from J, with 12 bases between. CDR3 amino acids: CASSITRDYGYTF. In DNA, the CDR3 is TGTGCCAGCAGCATCACCCGAGATTATGGCTACACCTTC.

The chain links TRBV28 to TRBJ2-7; tentative D call: TRBD1 (6 bases). V lost 3 bases and J lost 4, with 10 bases in between. CDR3 length equals 13 residues. From germline, CDR1 is MDHEN and CDR2 SYDVKM. The CDR3 loop reads CASSFQGYYEQYF. In nucleotides, the CDR3 is TGTGCCAGCAGTTTTCAGGGGTATTACGAGCAGTACTTC.

This chain links TRBV30 with TRBJ2-5; 13 positions agree with TRBD2. The CDR3 has 15 amino acids. V gave up 2 bases and J gave up 4 bases; unmatched junction bases: 4. CDR1 is GTSNPN and CDR2 is SVGIG in the germline V gene (reference sequence). The CDR3 protein is CAWSKGLAGLETQYF. DNA for the CDR3: TGTGCCTGGAGTAAGGGACTAGCGGGGTTAGAGACCCAGTACTTC.

The sample holds a few counts of this clone. The chain is built from TRBV7-6 and TRBJ1-4; 7 bases are shared with TRBD1. Germline trimming cut 2 bases from V and 6 bases from J; bases unmatched to any gene: 18. Per germline, CDR1 SGHVS and CDR2 FNYEAQ. The CDR3 consists of 19 residues. The CDR3 region has the DNA TGTGCCAGCAGCTTAAGGTGGGGCAGGGGGAGTTCCGACGATGAAAAACTGTTTTTT. Translated: CASSLRWGRGSSDDEKLFF.

V gene TRBV4-1 combines with J gene TRBJ2-1; 10 bases map to TRBD2. Germline trimming cut 4 bases from V and 0 bases from J; bases unmatched to any gene: 15. The germline CDR1 and CDR2 sequences are MGHRA and YSYEKL. The CDR3 totals 20 residues. The CDR3 DNA reads as TGCGCCAGCAGCCCGACCAGCGGGGGGGACGCTTGGAGCTCCTACAATGAGCAGTTCTTC. This codes for CASSPTSGGDAWSSYNEQFF.

This chain links TRBV30 with TRBJ1-1; 8 bases match TRBD1. The CDR3 runs to 14 residues. The V and J ends lost 7 bases and 5 bases, in that order; junction bases with no gene match: 12. CDR1 is GTSNPN and CDR2 is SVGIG in the germline V gene (reference sequence). The CDR3 loop reads CASGQGTGLTEAFF. The CDR3 nucleotides read TGTGCCTCTGGACAGGGCACGGGGTTGACTGAAGCTTTCTTT.

J is TRBJ2-7 and V is TRBV6-5; D might be TRBD1 (6 bases). This CDR3 region has 13 residues. Per germline, CDR1 MNHEY and CDR2 SVGAGI. V lost 7 bases, J lost 4 bases, and 14 bases lay in between. In DNA, the CDR3 is TGTGCCAGCAACGGACGGACAGATTACGAGCAGTACTTC. Protein sequence: CASNGRTDYEQYF.

This clone has only a few counts. This rearrangement joins TRBV13 to TRBJ1-1; 7 nucleotides agree with TRBD1. Germline CDR1 is PRHDT and CDR2 is FYEKMQ (reference sequence). J was trimmed by 4 bases and V by 6 bases; bases with no gene match: 8. This CDR3 has 14 residues. CDR3 bases: TGTGCCAGCAGGTCCACAGGGGAAACCACTGAAGCTTTCTTT. It codes for CASRSTGETTEAFF.

The J gene is TRBJ2-7, the V gene TRBV5-4; TRBD1 matches 9 bases. Germline assignment: CDR1 SGHNT and CDR2 YYREEE (reference sequence). The CDR3 contains 14 residues. Losses at the gene ends were 0 bases for V and 2 bases for J; bases not matched to a gene: 0. CDR3 residues: CASSLGQGAYEQYF. As DNA, the CDR3 is TGTGCCAGCAGCTTGGGACAGGGGGCCTACGAGCAGTACTTC.

The chain uses TRBV11-1 and TRBJ2-7; D is undetermined. The CDR3 spans 13 residues. V was clipped by 5 bases and J by 6 bases, with 14 bases between them. Germline assignment: CDR1 SGHAT and CDR2 FQDESV (reference sequence). The CDR3 protein is CASSRNFLGEQYF. In nucleotides, the CDR3 is TGTGCCAGCAGCCGAAACTTTCTTGGCGAGCAGTACTTC.

The chain carries TRBV25-1 and TRBJ2-7, with 11 bases identical to TRBD1. Trimming at V came to 4 bases and at J to 3 bases, leaving 2 bases not matched to a gene. Germline-derived CDR1 and CDR2 are MGHDK and SYGVNS. CDR3 length: 14 residues. This CDR3 is CASSAGTGGYEQYF. The CDR3 bases are TGTGCCAGCAGTGCCGGGACAGGGGGCTACGAGCAGTACTTC.

The rearrangement joins TRBV5-1 to TRBJ2-5; 10 nucleotides match TRBD1. This CDR3 region has 16 residues. With 3 bases clipped from V and 5 bases from J, the junction kept 10 bases outside the gene matches. CDR1 is SGHRS and CDR2 is YFSETQ in the germline V gene. The DNA of the CDR3 is TGCGCCAGCAGCTCGACAGGGGGCTTTTTCCAGGAGACCCAGTACTTC. Its translation is CASSSTGGFFQETQYF. Using reference TRBV5-1 and TRBJ2-5 for the parts outside the CDR3, the full variable domain is KAGVTQTPRYLIKTRGQQVTLSCSPISGHRSVSWYQQTPGQGLQFLFEYFSETQRNKGNFPGRFSGRQFSNSRSEMNVSTLELGDSALYLCASSSTGGFFQETQYFGPGTRLLVL.

The chain joins TRBV27 to TRBJ2-7; no clear D. Trimming left V 0 bases short and J 6 bases short, with 15 bases between. CDR3 size: 15 residues. Germline-derived CDR1 and CDR2 are MNHEY and SMNVEV (reference sequence). The CDR3 spells CASSLSPSPNFEQYF. The CDR3 DNA sequence: TGTGCCAGCAGTTTATCGCCGAGTCCCAACTTCGAGCAGTACTTC.

The rearrangement links TRBV19 to TRBJ2-5; TRBD2 agrees at 8 bases. This CDR3 has 14 amino acids. Germline CDR1 and CDR2: LNHDA and SQIVND (reference sequence). After removal of 9 bases from V and 5 bases from J, the junction contained 11 bases not matched to a gene. The CDR3 protein is CASKPQAGVETQYF. CDR3 in DNA: TGTGCCAGCAAGCCCCAAGCGGGGGTGGAGACCCAGTACTTC.

V and J are TRBV29-1 and TRBJ2-7; D is perhaps TRBD1 (6 bases). Germline CDR1 reads SQVTM; CDR2 reads ANQGSEA. Trimming took 5 bases from V and 2 from J, leaving 10 bases between them. The CDR3 length is 12 residues. CDR3 sequence reads: CSVRDTAYEQYF. CDR3 bases: TGCAGCGTTAGGGACACAGCCTACGAGCAGTACTTC.

The chain uses TRBV5-1 and TRBJ2-7; D is unresolved. The germline V and J ends were trimmed by 6 bases and 1 base, with 17 bases remaining between them. CDR1 is SGHRS, CDR2 YFSETQ, per germline. The CDR3 is made up of 15 amino acids. CDR3 bases: TGCGCCAGCATAGTCACCTCGAGGCAATCCTACGAGCAGTACTTC. It is translated as CASIVTSRQSYEQYF.

The chain has TRBV28 and TRBJ1-2; TRBD1 matches 7 bases. Germline assignment: CDR1 MDHEN and CDR2 SYDVKM. V trimming: 6 bases; J trimming: 3 bases; junction bases outside the gene matches: 10. The CDR3 sequence is 15 residues long. CDR3 region: CASRTDRAEDYGYTF. As DNA, the CDR3 is TGTGCCAGCAGGACAGACAGGGCGGAGGACTATGGCTACACCTTC.

This clone was found a few times. V usage is TRBV29-1 and J usage is TRBJ1-4; D perhaps matches TRBD1 (5 bases). CDR3 size: 14 residues. V was pared by 4 bases and J by 4 bases, with 13 bases between. Germline CDR1 SQVTM, CDR2 ANQGSEA. CDR3 in amino acids: CSVGLGGGNEKLFF. The CDR3 DNA reads as TGCAGCGTTGGCCTCGGGGGAGGTAATGAAAAACTGTTTTTT. Full variable domain (outside the CDR3, taken from reference TRBV29-1 and TRBJ1-4): SAVISQKPSRDICQRGTSLTIQCQVDSQVTMMFWYRQQPGQSLTLIATANQGSEATYESGFVIDKFPISRPNLTFSTLTVSNMSPEDSSIYLCSVGLGGGNEKLFFGSGTQLSVL.

The genes are TRBV5-1 and TRBJ2-1; TRBD2 aligns across 10 bases. V lost 6 bases and J lost 3; bases outside the gene matches: 6. Germline V gives CDR1 SGHRS, CDR2 YFSETQ. The CDR3 consists of 15 residues. In DNA form, the CDR3 reads TGCGCCAGCAACCAAGGACTAGCGGACTACAATGAGCAGTTCTTC. Translation gives CASNQGLADYNEQFF.

The rearrangement joins TRBV19 to TRBJ1-1, with 9 bases that match TRBD1. V shed 4 bases, J shed 7 bases, and the junction held 7 bases outside the gene matches. This CDR3 has 14 amino acids. Germline assignment: CDR1 LNHDA and CDR2 SQIVND (reference sequence). Written as DNA, the CDR3 is TGTGCCAGTAGTAGAAAAACAGGGGGCGATGAAGCTTTCTTT. It codes for CASSRKTGGDEAFF.

The rearrangement links TRBV7-2 to TRBJ1-6, with 9 bases aligning to TRBD1. V shed 5 bases, J shed 0 bases, and the junction held 8 bases outside the gene matches. Germline CDR1 is SGHTA and CDR2 is FQGNSA. CDR3 size: 18 residues. DNA for the CDR3: TGTGCCAGCAGCCAAACTGGGACAGGGAGCTCCTATAATTCACCCCTCCACTTT. Residues: CASSQTGTGSSYNSPLHF.

About this clone itself: An end of the junction does not agree with germline; a read error may underlie this. The chain is built from TRBV7-7 and TRBJ2-5, with 11 bases matching TRBD2. The CDR3 spans 14 residues. CDR1 and CDR2 (germline): SSHAT, FNYEAQ (reference sequence). The CDR3: CASSLAGGQETQYF. The CDR3 DNA is TGTGCTAGCAGCTTAGCGGGGGGGCAAGAGACCCAGTACTTC. Together with reference TRBV7-7 and TRBJ2-5, the CDR3 gives the full variable domain: GAGVSQSPRYKVTKRGQDVTLRCDPISSHATLYWYQQALGQGPEFLTYFNYEAQPDKSGLPSDRFSAERPEGSISTLTIQRTEQRDSAMYRCASSLAGGQETQYFGPGTRLLVL.

The chain couples TRBV7-6 to TRBJ1-2, with D tentatively TRBD1 (5 bases). The V and J ends lost 5 bases and 8 bases respectively, with 12 bases between them. The CDR3 loop spans 12 amino acids. Germline V CDR1 and CDR2: SGHVS, FNYEAQ. CDR3 DNA: TGTGCCAGCAGCACGGGGGGTGGAGGCTACACCTTC. Protein product: CASSTGGGGYTF. The whole variable domain, remainder taken from reference TRBV7-6 and TRBJ1-2, is GAGVSQSPRYKVTKRGQDVALRCDPISGHVSLYWYRQALGQGPEFLTYFNYEAQQDKSGLPNDRFSAERPEGSISTLTIQRTEQRDSAMYRCASSTGGGGYTFGSGTRLTVV.

This chain links TRBV9 with TRBJ2-7, with a tentative D call TRBD1 (5 bases). V shed 0 bases and J shed 6 bases, with 22 bases lying between them. CDR3 length: 17 residues. The germline CDR1 and CDR2 sequences are SGDLS and YYNGEE. The CDR3 DNA is TGTGCCAGCAGCGTAGCTGAAGGGGATCATCCTTCCACCGAGCAGTACTTC. This sequence encodes CASSVAEGDHPSTEQYF.